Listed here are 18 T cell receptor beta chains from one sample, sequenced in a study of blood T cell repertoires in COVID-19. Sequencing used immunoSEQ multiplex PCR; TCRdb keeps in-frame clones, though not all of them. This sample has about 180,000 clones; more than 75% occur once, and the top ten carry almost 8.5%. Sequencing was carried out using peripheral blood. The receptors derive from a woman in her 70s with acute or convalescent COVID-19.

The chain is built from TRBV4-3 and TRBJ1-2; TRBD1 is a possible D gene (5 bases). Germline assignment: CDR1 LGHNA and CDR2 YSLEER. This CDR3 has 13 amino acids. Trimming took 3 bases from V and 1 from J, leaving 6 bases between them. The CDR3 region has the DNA TGCGCCAGCAGCCATGACAGTAACTATGGCTACACCTTC. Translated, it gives CASSHDSNYGYTF.

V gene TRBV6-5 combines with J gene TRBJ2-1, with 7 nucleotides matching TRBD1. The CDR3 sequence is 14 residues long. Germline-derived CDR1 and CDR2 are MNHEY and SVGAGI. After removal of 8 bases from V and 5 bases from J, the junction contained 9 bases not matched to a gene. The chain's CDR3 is CASARWDRNNEQFF. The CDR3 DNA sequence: TGTGCCAGCGCTAGATGGGACAGAAACAATGAGCAGTTCTTC.

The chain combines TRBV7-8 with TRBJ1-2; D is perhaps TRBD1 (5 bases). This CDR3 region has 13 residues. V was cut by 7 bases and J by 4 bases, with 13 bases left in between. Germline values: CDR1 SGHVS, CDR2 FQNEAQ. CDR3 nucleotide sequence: TGTGCCAGCACCATGGGGGGGACCTATGGCTACACCTTC. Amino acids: CASTMGGTYGYTF.

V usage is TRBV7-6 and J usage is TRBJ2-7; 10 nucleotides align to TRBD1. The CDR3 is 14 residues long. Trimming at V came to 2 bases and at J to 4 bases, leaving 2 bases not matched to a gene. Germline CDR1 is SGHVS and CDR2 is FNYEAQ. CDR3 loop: CASSLTGQGYEQYF. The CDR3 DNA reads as TGTGCCAGCAGCTTAACGGGACAGGGGTACGAGCAGTACTTC.

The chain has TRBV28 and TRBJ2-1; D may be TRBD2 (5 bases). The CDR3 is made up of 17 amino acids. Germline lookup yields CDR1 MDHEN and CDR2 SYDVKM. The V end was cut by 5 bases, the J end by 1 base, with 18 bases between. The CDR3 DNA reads TGTGCCAGCAGTCGACCCTCTTGGCGGGTGTCCTACAATGAGCAGTTCTTC. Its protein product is CASSRPSWRVSYNEQFF.

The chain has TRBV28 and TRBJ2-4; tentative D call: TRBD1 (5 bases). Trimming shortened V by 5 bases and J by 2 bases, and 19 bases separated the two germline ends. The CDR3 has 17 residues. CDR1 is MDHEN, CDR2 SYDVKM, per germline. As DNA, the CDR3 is TGTGCCAGCAGTCCATCATTAAGCAGGGTCTCCAAAAACATTCAGTACTTC. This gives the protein CASSPSLSRVSKNIQYF.

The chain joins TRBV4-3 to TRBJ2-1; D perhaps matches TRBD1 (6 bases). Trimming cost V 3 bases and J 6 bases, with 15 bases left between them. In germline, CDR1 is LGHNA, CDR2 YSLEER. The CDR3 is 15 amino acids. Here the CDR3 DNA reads TGCGCCAGCAGCCAGGACAGTGACTACCGCAATGAGCAGTTCTTC. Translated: CASSQDSDYRNEQFF.

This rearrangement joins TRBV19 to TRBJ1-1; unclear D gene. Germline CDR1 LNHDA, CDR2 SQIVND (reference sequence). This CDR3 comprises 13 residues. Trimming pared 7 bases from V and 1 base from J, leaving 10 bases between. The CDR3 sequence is CASKLRENTEAFF. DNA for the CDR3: TGTGCCAGTAAATTACGGGAGAACACTGAAGCTTTCTTT.

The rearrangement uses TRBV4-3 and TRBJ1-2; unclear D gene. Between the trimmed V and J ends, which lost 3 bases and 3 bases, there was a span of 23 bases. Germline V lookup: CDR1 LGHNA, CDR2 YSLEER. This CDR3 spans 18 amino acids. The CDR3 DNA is TGCGCCAGCAGCCAGTACCGGGATATCACCCCCCCCTACTATGGCTACACCTTC. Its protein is CASSQYRDITPPYYGYTF.

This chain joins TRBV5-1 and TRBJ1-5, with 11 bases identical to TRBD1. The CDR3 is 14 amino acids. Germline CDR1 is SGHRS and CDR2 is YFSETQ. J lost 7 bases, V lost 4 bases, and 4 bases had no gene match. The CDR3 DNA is TGCGCCAGCAGCGAAGGGACAGGGGGGCAGCCCCAGCATTTT. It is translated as CASSEGTGGQPQHF.

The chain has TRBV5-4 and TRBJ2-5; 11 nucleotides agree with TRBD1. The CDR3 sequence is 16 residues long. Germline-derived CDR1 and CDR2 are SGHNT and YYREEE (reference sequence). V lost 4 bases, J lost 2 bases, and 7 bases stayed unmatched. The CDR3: CASSQTGQGGQETQYF. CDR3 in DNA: TGTGCCAGCAGCCAAACGGGACAGGGGGGACAAGAGACCCAGTACTTC.

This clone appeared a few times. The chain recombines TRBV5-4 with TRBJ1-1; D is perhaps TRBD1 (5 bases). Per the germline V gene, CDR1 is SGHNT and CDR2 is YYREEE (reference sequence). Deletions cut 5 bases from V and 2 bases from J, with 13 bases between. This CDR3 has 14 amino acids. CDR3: CASSSEQGNTEAFF. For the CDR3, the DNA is TGTGCCAGCAGTTCCGAGCAGGGTAACACTGAAGCTTTCTTT.

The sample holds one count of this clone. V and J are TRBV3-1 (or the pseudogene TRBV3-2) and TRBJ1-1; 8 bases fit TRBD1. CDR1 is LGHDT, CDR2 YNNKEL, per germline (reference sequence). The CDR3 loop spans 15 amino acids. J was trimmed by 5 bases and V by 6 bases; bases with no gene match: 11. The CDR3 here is CASSGRRTGKTEAFF. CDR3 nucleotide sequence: TGTGCCAGCAGTGGCCGACGGACAGGGAAGACTGAAGCTTTCTTT.

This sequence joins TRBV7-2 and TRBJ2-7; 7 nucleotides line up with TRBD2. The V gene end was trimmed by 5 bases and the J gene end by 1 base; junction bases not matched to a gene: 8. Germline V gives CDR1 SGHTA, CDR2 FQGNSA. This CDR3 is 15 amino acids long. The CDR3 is CASSPRSGASYEQYF. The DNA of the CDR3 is TGTGCCAGCAGCCCTCGGAGCGGGGCTTCCTACGAGCAGTACTTC. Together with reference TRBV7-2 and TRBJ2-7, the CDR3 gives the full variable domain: GAGVSQSPSNKVTEKGKDVELRCDPISGHTALYWYRQSLGQGLEFLIYFQGNSAPDKSGLPSDRFSAERTGGSVSTLTIQRTQQEDSAVYLCASSPRSGASYEQYFGPGTRLTVT.

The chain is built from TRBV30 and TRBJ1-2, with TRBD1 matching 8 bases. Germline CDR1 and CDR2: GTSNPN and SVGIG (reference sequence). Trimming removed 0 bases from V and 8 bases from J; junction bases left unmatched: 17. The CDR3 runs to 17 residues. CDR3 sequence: CAWSVLGQGFLTDGYTF. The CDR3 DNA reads TGTGCCTGGAGTGTACTCGGACAGGGTTTTTTAACCGACGGCTACACCTTC.

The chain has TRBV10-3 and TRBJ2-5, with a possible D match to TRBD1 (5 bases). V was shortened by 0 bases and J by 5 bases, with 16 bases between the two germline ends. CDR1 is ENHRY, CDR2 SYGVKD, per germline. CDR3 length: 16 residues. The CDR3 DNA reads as TGTGCCATCAGTGAGTCATTGTCAGGGCCCAAGGAGACCCAGTACTTC. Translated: CAISESLSGPKETQYF.

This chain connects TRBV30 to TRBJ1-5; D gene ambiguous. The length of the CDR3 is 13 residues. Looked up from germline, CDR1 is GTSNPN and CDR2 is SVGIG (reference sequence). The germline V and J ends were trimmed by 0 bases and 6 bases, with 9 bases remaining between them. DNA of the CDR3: TGTGCCTGGAGTGTAACGGGAGGTCAGCCCCAGCATTTT. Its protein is CAWSVTGGQPQHF.

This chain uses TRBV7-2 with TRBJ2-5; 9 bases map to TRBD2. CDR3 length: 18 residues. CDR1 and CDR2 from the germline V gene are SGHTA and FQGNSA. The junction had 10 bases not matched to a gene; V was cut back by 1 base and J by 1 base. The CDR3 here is CASSLGRTGAGGQETQYF. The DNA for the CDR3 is TGTGCCAGCAGCTTAGGACGGACGGGAGCGGGGGGCCAAGAGACCCAGTACTTC.